The entry that follows covers one TCR beta chain sequence. This record comes from a study of patients and donors after allogeneic stem cell transplantation. Trimming cost V 0 bases and J 7 bases, with 13 bases left between them. The CDR3 spans 14 residues. The V gene's germline CDR1 is SGDLS and CDR2 YYNGEE. TCRdb called the RT-PCR reads again in MiXCR, with one record for every CDR3 protein. The sample lists over 350,000 distinct CDR3 sequences; 16% were seen once. The gene calls are TRBV9 and TRBJ1-2, with D possibly TRBD1 on 5 matching bases. This sequence originates from a human donor who was either an allogeneic HSCT recipient or a stem cell or donor lymphocyte infusion donor (not recorded which). It is not recorded whose cells these are; they may come from a transplant donor. The sequenced material came from blood, either unsorted or a sorted T cell fraction (not recorded which). The CDR3 loop reads CASSVAGRSAGYTF. The CDR3 nucleotides are TGTGCCAGCAGCGTAGCAGGGAGATCGGCTGGCTACACCTTC.